These 15 T cell receptor beta chains were all obtained from the same sample, sequenced in a study of OX40 agonist ivuxolimab in advanced cancers. Data came from immunoSEQ multiplex PCR; TCRdb stores just in-frame clones and leaves some out. The sample lists approximately 45,000 clones; approximately 83% were seen once. Sequencing was performed on CD4+ or CD8+ T cells sorted from blood, taken in a trial of the OX40 agonist ivuxolimab. The receptors were gathered from an adult with an advanced solid tumor such as melanoma, head and neck, liver or kidney cancer.

The CDR3 DNA is TGTGCCAGCAGTCTAGACAGGGGGCGAACTGAAGCTTTCTTT. Translating it yields CASSLDRGRTEAFF. The chain combines TRBV27 with TRBJ1-1, with 10 bases that match TRBD1. V lost 5 bases to trimming and J lost 5 bases; unmatched junction nucleotides: 5. This CDR3 has 14 residues. Germline CDR1 reads MNHEY; CDR2 reads SMNVEV (reference sequence).

The chain is built from TRBV29-1 and TRBJ1-2; D may be TRBD1 (5 bases). V lost 5 bases to trimming and J lost 4 bases, with 8 bases between them. The CDR3 contains 11 residues. Looked up from germline, CDR1 is SQVTM and CDR2 is ANQGSEA. CDR3 nucleotide sequence: TGCAGCGTTCAGGGTATCTATGGCTACACCTTC. It is translated as CSVQGIYGYTF.

V is TRBV6-5 and J is TRBJ2-7; the D is unclear. The CDR3 loop spans 13 amino acids. Trimming took 5 bases from V and 3 from J, leaving 11 bases between them. The V gene's germline CDR1 is MNHEY and CDR2 SVGAGI. The CDR3 loop is CASSEVWGYEQYV. In DNA, the CDR3 is TGTGCCAGCAGTGAAGTTTGGGGCTACGAGCAGTACGTC.

The gene calls are TRBV19 and TRBJ1-2; D remains unclear. CDR1 and CDR2 from the germline V gene are LNHDA and SQIVND (reference sequence). CDR3 length: 15 residues. V was cut by 1 base and J by 6 bases, with 15 bases left in between. The CDR3, as DNA: TGTGCCAGTAGTATAGGACACGGGGTTATCCATGGCTACACCTTC. Translated, it gives CASSIGHGVIHGYTF.

V is TRBV19 and J is TRBJ2-1; TRBD2 matches 10 bases. The CDR3 has 17 amino acids. After removal of 0 bases from V and 7 bases from J, the junction contained 9 bases not matched to a gene. Germline-derived CDR1 and CDR2 are LNHDA and SQIVND (reference sequence). The CDR3 coding sequence is TGTGCCAGTAGTATAGATGAGGAGCGGGGGGGCTGGAATGAGCAGTTCTTC. Its translation: CASSIDEERGGWNEQFF.

V is TRBV5-1 and J is TRBJ2-3, with D possibly being TRBD2 (6 bases). The V end lost 0 bases, the J end lost 4 bases, and 12 bases lay between the germline ends. The CDR3 has 15 amino acids. Germline CDR1 and CDR2: SGHRS and YFSETQ. CDR3 protein: CASSLEGGVPDTQYF. CDR3 nucleotide sequence: TGCGCCAGCAGCTTGGAAGGCGGGGTCCCAGATACGCAGTATTTT. The whole variable domain, remainder taken from reference TRBV5-1 and TRBJ2-3, is KAGVTQTPRYLIKTRGQQVTLSCSPISGHRSVSWYQQTPGQGLQFLFEYFSETQRNKGNFPGRFSGRQFSNSRSEMNVSTLELGDSALYLCASSLEGGVPDTQYFGPGTRLTVL.

This clone was observed once. The chain recombines TRBV19 with TRBJ2-1; 7 bases align to TRBD1. V dropped 6 bases and J dropped 1; count of bases not matched to a gene: 9. CDR1 LNHDA and CDR2 SQIVND come from the germline V gene (reference sequence). The CDR3 spans 16 residues. The CDR3 DNA reads as TGTGCCAGTAGGAGGGGGCAAACTACGTCCTACAATGAGCAGTTCTTC. It specifies CASRRGQTTSYNEQFF.

The chain employs TRBV5-1 and TRBJ1-2; possible D gene TRBD1, 6 bases. The germline CDR1 and CDR2 sequences are SGHRS and YFSETQ. The germline V and J ends were trimmed by 2 bases and 9 bases, with 8 bases remaining between them. CDR3 length: 11 amino acids. The CDR3 DNA reads as TGCGCCAGCAGCTTTGACAGGAGCTACACCTTC. The encoded protein is CASSFDRSYTF.

The V call is TRBV21-1, the J call TRBJ1-2. TRBV21-1 is a recognized pseudogene. The CDR3 loop spans 12 amino acids. CDR3 region: CASSALHYGYTF. As DNA, the CDR3 is TGTGCCAGCAGCGCGCTGCACTATGGCTACACCTTC.

This chain joins TRBV29-1 and TRBJ2-3, with D possibly matching TRBD1 (5 bases). The length of the CDR3 is 12 residues. With 4 bases removed from V and 4 bases from J, the gap between germline ends came to 9 bases. Germline CDR1 SQVTM, CDR2 ANQGSEA. The CDR3 coding sequence is TGCAGCGTTGGGGGCAGACCAGATACGCAGTATTTT. Its translation is CSVGGRPDTQYF.

This rearrangement joins TRBV6-1 to TRBJ1-1, with no clear D. CDR3 length equals 13 residues. V dropped 2 bases and J dropped 4 bases, with 8 bases sitting between them. CDR1 and CDR2 (germline): MNHNS, SASEGT. In nucleotides, the CDR3 is TGTGCCAGCAGTGAAACCGGCCGCACTGAAGCTTTCTTT. Translating it yields CASSETGRTEAFF.

The gene calls are TRBV7-9 and TRBJ2-3; 13 positions agree with TRBD2. With 5 bases clipped from V and 5 bases from J, the junction kept 10 bases outside the gene matches. In germline, CDR1 is SEHNR, CDR2 FQNEAQ (reference sequence). The CDR3 runs 17 residues. Here the CDR3 DNA reads TGTGCCAGCAGCCCTTCCCGCACTAGCGGGGGGGTAGATACGCAGTATTTT. Protein sequence: CASSPSRTSGGVDTQYF.

CDR3 in DNA: TGTGCCAGTAGTATGCCAGGGAGGGGTTGGACTGAAGCTTTCTTT. It codes for CASSMPGRGWTEAFF. The chain recombines TRBV19 with TRBJ1-1; TRBD1 might be the D (5 bases). With 3 bases removed from V and 5 bases from J, the gap between germline ends came to 16 bases. The CDR3 extends over 15 amino acids. CDR1 is LNHDA, CDR2 SQIVND, per germline (reference sequence).

V and J are TRBV19 and TRBJ2-1; TRBD2 matches at 10 bases. Trimming removed 0 bases from V and 10 bases from J; junction bases left unmatched: 6. CDR1 is LNHDA and CDR2 is SQIVND in the germline V gene (reference sequence). The CDR3 runs to 15 residues. CDR3 region: CASSIDPSGGREQFF. The CDR3 nucleotides read TGTGCCAGTAGTATAGATCCTAGCGGGGGTAGAGAGCAGTTCTTC.

This clone was counted only a few times. The J gene is TRBJ1-5, the V gene TRBV10-3; perhaps TRBD1 as D (5 bases). This CDR3 region has 15 residues. V dropped 0 bases and J dropped 5 bases, with 11 bases sitting between them. In germline, CDR1 is ENHRY, CDR2 SYGVKD. The CDR3, as DNA: TGTGCCATCAGTGAGTCTCAGGGTGGGGATCAGCCCCAGCATTTT. Its protein product is CAISESQGGDQPQHF.